The 21 T cell receptor beta chains below come from one sample, sequenced in a study of a mutant IDH1 vaccine in newly diagnosed glioma. Time point indicated: week 47, end of study. With topical imiquimod, each dose of the vaccine consisted of 300 ug of mutant IDH1 20-mer peptide. Data came from immunoSEQ multiplex PCR; TCRdb stores just in-frame clones and leaves some out. The sample contains tens of thousands of clones, roughly 80% of which appear only once. These TCRs' antigens remain unknown. This specimen was PBMCs, taken from a glioma patient whose treatment included an IDH1 peptide vaccine. The receptors were gathered from a woman between 25 and 40 years old with glioma. Some clones in this sample may be carry-over from other donors' samples.

The chain links TRBV7-9 to TRBJ1-1; no definite D call. V lost 5 bases and J lost 6, with 16 bases in between. The CDR3 is 14 amino acids. The V gene's germline CDR1 is SEHNR and CDR2 FQNEAQ (reference sequence). CDR3: CASSRGREDPEAFF. CDR3 in DNA: TGTGCCAGCAGCCGTGGACGGGAGGATCCTGAAGCTTTCTTT.

The CDR3, as DNA: TGTGCCAGCAAAAGGCTAGCGGTGTACAATGAGCAGTTCTTC. It codes for CASKRLAVYNEQFF. The chain carries TRBV2 and TRBJ2-1; 7 positions match TRBD2. The CDR3 sequence is 14 residues long. With V trimmed by 7 bases and J by 4 bases, 7 bases remained unmatched. Germline V gives CDR1 SNHLY, CDR2 FYNNEI.

The gene calls are TRBV7-9 and TRBJ2-7; unclear D gene. Germline V lookup: CDR1 SEHNR, CDR2 FQNEAQ (reference sequence). The CDR3 contains 14 residues. Trimming stripped 2 bases from V and 2 bases from J, with 10 bases between. Here the CDR3 reads CASSLPGGTYEQYF. CDR3 in DNA: TGTGCCAGCAGCTTACCAGGCGGAACCTACGAGCAGTACTTC.

The V gene is TRBV9, the J gene TRBJ2-5; TRBD1 agrees at 9 bases. Germline CDR1 SGDLS, CDR2 YYNGEE. The length of the CDR3 is 15 residues. Trimming cost V 4 bases and J 2 bases; bases outside gene matches: 6. DNA for the CDR3: TGTGCCAGCAGCCCGACAGGGGGTCGGCAAGAGACCCAGTACTTC. The encoded protein is CASSPTGGRQETQYF.

The rearrangement links TRBV2 to TRBJ2-7; maybe TRBD2 (5 bases). Germline assignment: CDR1 SNHLY and CDR2 FYNNEI. The CDR3 extends over 14 amino acids. The germline V and J ends were trimmed by 2 bases and 0 bases, with 8 bases remaining between them. CDR3 DNA sequence: TGTGCCAGCAGTGAACGGAGGCTCTCCTACGAGCAGTACTTC. It is translated as CASSERRLSYEQYF.

The rearrangement links TRBV18 to TRBJ1-1; 8 nucleotides match TRBD1. Trimming took 3 bases from V and 6 from J; bases not matched to a gene: 15. The CDR3 is 17 amino acids. Germline V CDR1 and CDR2: KGHSH, LQKENI. The DNA of the CDR3 is TGTGCCAGCTCACCGGGGGTGGGCAGGGGGCAAGATCCTGAAGCTTTCTTT. This codes for CASSPGVGRGQDPEAFF.

This clone was found once. This sequence joins TRBV10-3 and TRBJ2-3; D gene ambiguous. Trimming cost V 0 bases and J 5 bases, with 3 bases left between them. The CDR3 has 12 residues. CDR1 and CDR2 (germline): ENHRY, SYGVKD. CDR3 nucleotides: TGTGCCATCAGTGAGTCGAAAGATACGCAGTATTTT. It specifies CAISESKDTQYF.

The rearrangement uses TRBV9 and TRBJ1-1; the D is unclear. Germline V gene sequence: CDR1 SGDLS, CDR2 YYNGEE. Trimming removed 4 bases from V and 1 base from J, with 14 bases in between. The CDR3 runs to 15 residues. Here the CDR3 DNA reads TGTGCCAGCAGCCCGAGGACCCCTCCGAACACTGAAGCTTTCTTT. Translated: CASSPRTPPNTEAFF. The full variable domain, rest sourced from reference TRBV9 and TRBJ1-1, is DSGVTQTPKHLITATGQRVTLRCSPRSGDLSVYWYQQSLDQGLQFLIQYYNGEERAKGNILERFSAQQFPDLHSELNLSSLELGDSALYFCASSPRTPPNTEAFFGQGTRLTVV.

This chain connects TRBV9 to TRBJ2-3; D is unclear. Trimming took 4 bases from V and 0 from J, leaving 15 bases between them. CDR3 length equals 16 residues. The germline gives CDR1 SGDLS, CDR2 YYNGEE. CDR3 coding DNA: TGTGCCAGCAGCCCAGATGGGCGGTCTAGCACAGATACGCAGTATTTT. Translating gives CASSPDGRSSTDTQYF.

This chain connects TRBV19 to TRBJ2-7, with D unclear. This CDR3 spans 12 amino acids. Trimming stripped 1 base from V and 6 bases from J, with 7 bases between. Looked up from germline, CDR1 is LNHDA and CDR2 is SQIVND (reference sequence). CDR3: CASSIGGSEQYF. In DNA form, the CDR3 reads TGTGCCAGTAGTATAGGAGGCAGCGAGCAGTACTTC.

V usage is TRBV29-1 and J usage is TRBJ2-4; 7 bases agree with TRBD2. Germline lookup yields CDR1 SQVTM and CDR2 ANQGSEA. The ends lost 5 bases at V and 8 bases at J; junction bases unmatched: 6. This CDR3 is built from 12 residues. Written as DNA, the CDR3 is TGCAGCGTTACCCCGGGGGGATACATTCAGTACTTC. Protein sequence: CSVTPGGYIQYF.

On this clone: An end of the junction differs from the germline gene, which may be a read error. The chain uses TRBV4-1 and TRBJ2-3; no definite D call. This CDR3 spans 16 amino acids. CDR1 MGHRA and CDR2 YSYEKL come from the germline V gene. The CDR3 DNA follows: TGCGCCAGCAGTCAAGGCCGGCTCGTGGGCACAGATACGCAGTATTTT. This sequence encodes CASSQGRLVGTDTQYF.

The V call is TRBV7-9, the J call TRBJ2-7; no reliable D call. The CDR3 has 16 amino acids. The germline gives CDR1 SEHNR, CDR2 FQNEAQ (reference sequence). Trimming took 4 bases from V and 1 from J, leaving 17 bases between them. The CDR3 sequence: CASSSPGNEPSYEQYF. In DNA form, the CDR3 reads TGTGCCAGCAGCTCCCCCGGCAACGAACCGTCCTACGAGCAGTACTTC.

The chain uses TRBV7-2 and TRBJ1-4, with unresolved D. The CDR3 length is 15 residues. The ends were cut back, 5 bases at V and 4 bases at J, with 14 bases in the middle. CDR1 and CDR2 (germline): SGHTA, FQGNSA. The chain's CDR3 is CASSPSGRSNEKLFF. CDR3 nucleotides: TGTGCCAGCAGCCCATCGGGGAGGAGTAATGAAAAACTGTTTTTT.

CDR3 coding DNA: TGTGCCAGCAGCTTGGAGCAGGGAGTCAACTATGGCTACACCTTC. This translates into CASSLEQGVNYGYTF. The chain has TRBV5-6 and TRBJ1-2, with a possible D match to TRBD1 (5 bases). The CDR3 runs 15 residues. V was trimmed by 0 bases and J by 2 bases, leaving 11 bases between them. Germline V gene sequence: CDR1 SGHDT, CDR2 YYEEEE.

In DNA, the CDR3 is TGTGCCAGCAGTTCGACAGCGGGGCGGGGGGAGACCCAGTACTTC. It is translated as CASSSTAGRGETQYF. The rearrangement joins TRBV6-5 to TRBJ2-5; 7 positions match TRBD2. In germline, CDR1 is MNHEY, CDR2 SVGAGI. The CDR3 contains 15 residues. V dropped 4 bases and J dropped 5; count of bases not matched to a gene: 10.

The V and J genes are TRBV11-2 and TRBJ1-1; D unclear. This CDR3 is built from 13 residues. Germline CDR1 reads SGHAT; CDR2 reads FQNNGV. V was clipped by 4 bases and J by 2 bases, with 8 bases between them. Here the CDR3 reads CASSYHENTEAFF. CDR3 coding DNA: TGTGCCAGCAGCTACCATGAAAACACTGAAGCTTTCTTT.

The count of this clone is one. The V gene is TRBV6-1, the J gene TRBJ2-1, with D possibly matching TRBD2 (6 bases). Trimming shortened V by 7 bases and J by 8 bases, and 12 bases separated the two germline ends. CDR3 size: 12 residues. Germline loops: CDR1 MNHNS, CDR2 SASEGT. CDR3 nucleotides: TGTGCCAGCATAGGCGGGATACATGAGCAGTTCTTC. Translating it yields CASIGGIHEQFF.

The CDR3 spells CAWSVLGGIYEQYF. Here the CDR3 DNA reads TGTGCCTGGAGTGTTTTGGGAGGGATCTACGAGCAGTACTTC. V and J are TRBV30 and TRBJ2-7, with 7 bases identical to TRBD2. The germline V gene encodes CDR1 GTSNPN and CDR2 SVGIG (reference sequence). Trimming cost V 0 bases and J 3 bases; bases outside gene matches: 5. CDR3 length: 14 amino acids. The full variable domain, with the rest looked up from reference TRBV30 and TRBJ2-7, is SQTIHQWPATLVQPVGSPLSLECTVEGTSNPNLYWYRQAAGRGLQLLFYSVGIGQISSEVPQNLSASRPQDRQFILSSKKLLLSDSGFYLCAWSVLGGIYEQYFGPGTRLTVT.

In DNA form, the CDR3 reads TGTGCCAGCAGTGAATCTGGGGGAGTGGGAGCTTTCTTT. This encodes CASSESGGVGAFF. The rearrangement uses TRBV6-1 and TRBJ1-1; tentatively, D is TRBD1 (5 bases). V was clipped by 2 bases and J by 10 bases, with 14 bases between them. CDR1 MNHNS and CDR2 SASEGT come from the germline V gene. The CDR3 is made up of 13 amino acids.

This chain links TRBV7-2 with TRBJ2-3; 8 bases match TRBD2. Unmatched junction bases numbered 2, after V lost 3 bases and J lost 9 bases. The CDR3 has 12 residues. The germline V gene has CDR1 SGHTA and CDR2 FQGNSA. The CDR3: CASSFLAGTQYF. The CDR3 DNA is TGTGCCAGCAGCTTTTTAGCGGGAACGCAGTATTTT.